The T cell receptor beta chain described here comes from a study of T-cell reconstitution after alpha-beta-depleted transplantation in children. V was trimmed by 4 bases and J by 1 base, leaving 10 bases between them. Germline CDR1 reads SGHVS; CDR2 reads FQNEAQ. The CDR3 is 15 amino acids. Molecular barcoding with unique molecular identifiers was used for the TCRbeta library. TCRdb used MiXCR to reprocess the PCR reads, holding one entry per CDR3 protein. The repertoire consists of nearly 400,000 distinct CDR3 sequences, with around 20% occurring once and the leading ten covering less than 4.5%. This chain links TRBV7-8 with TRBJ2-2; D not resolved. The sequencing here drew on PBMCs from the stem cell graft donor, taken from the stem cell graft. The TCR comes from a human donor who donated a stem cell graft to a child with acute myeloid leukemia. The CDR3: CASSSHGRNTGELFF. Written as DNA, the CDR3 is TGTGCCAGCAGCTCTCATGGACGGAACACCGGGGAGCTGTTTTTT.